These T cell receptor beta chains were read from a single sample in a study of cytomegalovirus exposure and HLA in healthy donors. The data were produced by immunoSEQ multiplex PCR, yet TCRdb's version contains in-frame clones alone and is incomplete. The sample records under 150,000 clones, around 77% being singletons. Sequencing was done on a sample of PBMCs. The receptor source for this set is a man in his forties or fifties in good health and CMV-seronegative. Both conserved end residues are part of each CDR3. The order of the fields is CDR3 DNA, CDR3 protein, CDR3 length, V gene, J gene, D gene, clone size. A D gene is named only where the DNA matches it firmly. Not all rows give a size; the values are once, few, many and, for expanded clones, a class.

TGTGCCACCAGCACGGACATCGTCGTCGGAAACACCATATATTTT	CATSTDIVVGNTIYF	15	TRBV15	TRBJ1-3	NA	NA
TGTGCCAGCAGCGTAGGAGGGTTCAAAAACTGGGAGCAGTTCTTC	CASSVGGFKNWEQFF	15	TRBV9	TRBJ2-1	NA	NA
TGTGCCAGTAGTATGACGTACGGGACTAGCGGTCGGCATGAGCAGTTCTTC	CASSMTYGTSGRHEQFF	17	TRBV19	TRBJ2-1	TRBD2	NA
TGTGCCAGCACCCCCGTCTGGACTAGCGGTGAAAATGAGCAGTTCTTC	CASTPVWTSGENEQFF	16	TRBV27	TRBJ2-1	TRBD2	NA
TGTGCCAGCAGTTTACACAGGGGTGCGAGCACTGAAGCTTTCTTT	CASSLHRGASTEAFF	15	TRBV6-5	TRBJ1-1	TRBD1	few
TGTGCCAGCAGCCCTCGTGCGGGGTTTGGATCACCCCTCCACTTT	CASSPRAGFGSPLHF	15	TRBV7-2	TRBJ1-6	NA	NA
TGTGCCAGCAGCCCAAGGGGGGGACAGGAATACAATGAGCAGTTCTTC	CASSPRGGQEYNEQFF	16	TRBV27	TRBJ2-1	NA	NA
TGTGCCAGCAGTTTAGGACTAGCCTACGAGCAGTACTTC	CASSLGLAYEQYF	13	TRBV28	TRBJ2-7	TRBD2	NA
TGTGCCAGCAGCCCTTTACAGGGTTCCGAGCAGTACTTC	CASSPLQGSEQYF	13	TRBV2	TRBJ2-7	NA	once
TGTGCCTGGGAGAAGACAGGGGGCTTGAGGGGCAATCAGCCCCAGCATTTT	CAWEKTGGLRGNQPQHF	17	TRBV30	TRBJ1-5	TRBD1	few
TGCAGTGCCTCCGGGGCCAACGTCCTGACTTTC	CSASGANVLTF	11	TRBV20-1	TRBJ2-6	NA	NA
TGTGCCACCAGCGGGGACTCATACGAGCAGTACTTC	CATSGDSYEQYF	12	TRBV15	TRBJ2-7	NA	NA
TGTGCCAGCAGCCACTATGGGCGGGACGAGACCCAGTACTTC	CASSHYGRDETQYF	14	TRBV16	TRBJ2-5	NA	NA
TGTGCCAGCAGCGACGGGATGGCCGGGGAGCTGTTTTTT	CASSDGMAGELFF	13	TRBV2	TRBJ2-2	NA	few
TGCAGCGTGCCGGGACAGGGAGGACAGCCCCAGCATTTT	CSVPGQGGQPQHF	13	TRBV29-1	TRBJ1-5	TRBD1	NA
TGTGCCAGCAGCTTAGTTAGCGGGAATAGCAATGAGCAGTTCTTC	CASSLVSGNSNEQFF	15	TRBV7-8	TRBJ2-1	TRBD2	few
TGTGCCAGCAGCTTAGAGCGGGGATACCTAAATGAGCAGTTCTTC	CASSLERGYLNEQFF	15	TRBV5-6	TRBJ2-1	TRBD2	NA
TGTGCCAGCAGCATCGGGACTAGCGGGAGTCCCCCTAGCAATGAGCAGTTCTTC	CASSIGTSGSPPSNEQFF	18	TRBV5-4	TRBJ2-1	TRBD2	NA
TGCGCCAGCAGCTTGGCGGGGACAGGGGGGAATGAAAAACTGTTTTTT	CASSLAGTGGNEKLFF	16	TRBV5-1	TRBJ1-4	TRBD1	few
TGCGCCAGCAGCTTGCGGTCTAGCGGGAGGAATGGAGATGAGCAGTTCTTC	CASSLRSSGRNGDEQFF	17	TRBV5-1	TRBJ2-1	TRBD2	NA
TGTGCCAGCAGTTACTCGGAGAACCGGAGCGGATCACCCCTCCACTTT	CASSYSENRSGSPLHF	16	TRBV6-5	TRBJ1-6	NA	NA
TGCGCCAGCAGCCAAGTTGGATACCGGACAGGGTTTTCCGGGGAGCTGTTTTTT	CASSQVGYRTGFSGELFF	18	TRBV4-3	TRBJ2-2	TRBD1	NA
TGTGCCAGTAGTATTGACAGGAACAATGAGCAGTTCTTC	CASSIDRNNEQFF	13	TRBV19	TRBJ2-1	NA	NA
TGTGCCAGCAGTGACCCCACAGGGGGCAATGAGCAGTTCTTC	CASSDPTGGNEQFF	14	TRBV25-1	TRBJ2-1	TRBD1	NA
TGTGCTAGCAGCATTACAGGGGTTCGGGAGGAGACCCAGTACTTC	CASSITGVREETQYF	15	TRBV7-7	TRBJ2-5	NA	NA
TGTGCCAGCAGTTTCCCAGGGGAAGAACAGCCCCAGCATTTT	CASSFPGEEQPQHF	14	TRBV6-6	TRBJ1-5	NA	NA
TGTGCCAGCAGCAAAGCGAGGGCAGAGCAGTACTTC	CASSKARAEQYF	12	TRBV21-1	TRBJ2-7	NA	NA
TGTGCCAGCAGTGCGGGACAGGGGGCGAGTGAGCAGTTCTTC	CASSAGQGASEQFF	14	TRBV6-5	TRBJ2-1	TRBD1	NA
TGCAGCGTTGTTACCCTGGACTTCTCCTACAATGAGCAGTTCTTC	CSVVTLDFSYNEQFF	15	TRBV29-1	TRBJ2-1	NA	few
TGTTCCAGCAGCTTTCAGTGGGAGACCCAGTACTTC	CSSSFQWETQYF	12	TRBV7-9	TRBJ2-5	NA	NA
TGTGCCAGCAGCCCAACACCCAGGGGGGCGGCGAACTACGAGCAGTACTTC	CASSPTPRGAANYEQYF	17	TRBV9	TRBJ2-7	NA	NA
TGTGCCAGCAGTTTAGAGAGTATTAATGAAAAACTGTTTTTT	CASSLESINEKLFF	14	TRBV28	TRBJ1-4	NA	NA
TGTGCCAGCAGTTATGCAGGGGCCTACGAGCAGTACTTC	CASSYAGAYEQYF	13	TRBV28	TRBJ2-7	NA	NA
TGTGCCAGCAGCCTTAGACAGGGTTCGTCCTACGAGCAGTACTTC	CASSLRQGSSYEQYF	15	TRBV7-3	TRBJ2-7	TRBD1	few
TGTGCCAGCAGCTTATCCCGCCCTACCTACGAGCAGTACTTC	CASSLSRPTYEQYF	14	TRBV7-2	TRBJ2-7	NA	NA
TGTGCCAGCAGTTACTCGGCGGACACAGATACGCAGTATTTT	CASSYSADTDTQYF	14	TRBV6-6	TRBJ2-3	NA	few
TGTGCCAGCAGCTTGGGGCACTCTGGGGCCAACGTCCTGACTTTC	CASSLGHSGANVLTF	15	TRBV5-4	TRBJ2-6	NA	NA
TGTGCCAGTAGTATAACAGCTCGAGAGACCCAGTACTTC	CASSITARETQYF	13	TRBV19	TRBJ2-5	NA	NA
TGCGCCAGCAGCTTTGGACAGGTAGACCAAGAGACCCAGTACTTC	CASSFGQVDQETQYF	15	TRBV5-1	TRBJ2-5	TRBD1	few
TGTGCCAGCAGTTCCCTTGGCGGGAGAACCGGGGAGCTGTTTTTT	CASSSLGGRTGELFF	15	TRBV28	TRBJ2-2	TRBD2	once
TGTGCCAGCAGTGAAGAGGCCGGCACAGGTTACGAGCAGTACTTC	CASSEEAGTGYEQYF	15	TRBV2	TRBJ2-7	NA	NA
TGTGCCAGCAGGACCTTCCCCCGACAGACGAGGAATGAAAAACTGTTTTTT	CASRTFPRQTRNEKLFF	17	TRBV28	TRBJ1-4	NA	NA
TGTGCCAGCAGTTTATGGGGGCAGCGGGAGGGATACGAGCAGTACTTC	CASSLWGQREGYEQYF	16	TRBV28	TRBJ2-7	TRBD2	NA
TGCGCCAGCAGCTTGGGCCGACAGGGTAGGAACACTGAAGCTTTCTTT	CASSLGRQGRNTEAFF	16	TRBV5-1	TRBJ1-1	TRBD1	once
TGTGCCACCAGCAGAGAAGGGGACTCCACCGGGGAGCTGTTTTTT	CATSREGDSTGELFF	15	TRBV15	TRBJ2-2	NA	NA
TGTGCCAGTAACTGGGACAGGCTGCTCAATCAGCCCCAGCATTTT	CASNWDRLLNQPQHF	15	TRBV19	TRBJ1-5	TRBD1	NA
TGTGCCAGTAGTATAGATGAGGGGGCTAGTCAGCCCCAGCATTTT	CASSIDEGASQPQHF	15	TRBV19	TRBJ1-5	TRBD1	few
TGCGCCAGCAGCCAAGGGGGGGGTATGCGCAATCAGCCCCAGCATTTT	CASSQGGGMRNQPQHF	16	TRBV4-1	TRBJ1-5	NA	few
TGTGCCAGCAGTGGGGCGGGAGGGGTCAGGGGGGCCCAGTACTTC	CASSGAGGVRGAQYF	15	TRBV25-1	TRBJ2-5	TRBD2	NA
TGCGCCAGCAGCCCCGCAGGGGAGTCTGGAAACACCATATATTTT	CASSPAGESGNTIYF	15	TRBV5-1	TRBJ1-3	NA	few
TGTGCCAGTAGTATAGATCGGGACAGCTCCTACGAGCAGTACTTC	CASSIDRDSSYEQYF	15	TRBV19	TRBJ2-7	TRBD1	NA
TGTGCCAGCAGCTTAGCAGCTAGCTTGGGCGAGCAGTACTTC	CASSLAASLGEQYF	14	TRBV7-8	TRBJ2-7	NA	NA